This T cell receptor (beta chain) was documented in a study of blood T cell repertoires in COVID-19. The trim removed 7 bases at V and 9 bases at J, leaving 6 bases unmatched. In germline, CDR1 is SNHLY, CDR2 FYNNEI. This CDR3 region has 13 residues. Generated by immunoSEQ multiplex PCR, the TCRdb table keeps only in-frame clones and is missing some. The data show about 300,000 clones, around 90% seen once. V gene TRBV2 combines with J gene TRBJ1-6; 7 positions agree with TRBD1. The sequence came from a woman between 40 and 50 years old who had recovered from COVID-19. Sequencing was carried out using PBMCs or T cells enriched from blood (not recorded which). The CDR3 DNA sequence: TGTGCCAGCAAGGGGACAGAGGGTTCACCCCTCCACTTT. Its protein product is CASKGTEGSPLHF.